These 4 T cell receptor beta chains were sequenced from one sample in a study of cytomegalovirus exposure and HLA in healthy donors (dated by TCRdb to between 2016 and 2019). Library preparation used the immunoSEQ multiplex PCR assay. For the multiplex PCR, a mixture combining 60 forward primers for TCR Vbeta segments and 13 reverse primers for TCR Jbeta segments was used. TCRdb provides this immuneACCESS table in a form limited to in-frame rearrangements. Some clones are lacking; in checked studies, under half of them reflect an unresolved V gene, and why the rest are absent is not known. Within this sample are about 140,000 clones, with 76% of them counted one time only. The ten largest clones represent less than 2% of the sample. The sequencing input was PBMCs. The source is a man in his forties or fifties in good health and CMV-seronegative.

This clone was detected only once. The DNA for the CDR3 is TGCAGCGTACGGACAGGTCCCTACGAGCAGTACTTC. Protein: CSVRTGPYEQYF. The chain is built from TRBV29-1 and TRBJ2-7; 7 bases line up with TRBD1. This CDR3 has 12 amino acids. CDR1 SQVTM and CDR2 ANQGSEA come from the germline V gene. With 6 bases clipped from V and 2 bases from J, the junction kept 4 bases outside the gene matches.

V gene TRBV23-1 combines with J gene TRBJ1-1; a weak D match, TRBD1 (6 bases). TRBV23-1 is an open reading frame whose function is uncertain. Trimming pared 0 bases from V and 4 bases from J, leaving 18 bases between. The CDR3 covers 17 residues. The CDR3 DNA reads as TGCGCCAGCAGTCAATCCCGACAGGATCTTGGGGGCACTGAAGCTTTCTTT. Translating it yields CASSQSRQDLGGTEAFF.

Only a few counts were recorded for this clone. The chain combines TRBV11-2 with TRBJ2-5, with TRBD1 as a possible D gene (6 bases). This CDR3 contains 14 residues. V lost 1 base and J lost 2, with 8 bases in between. Germline CDR1 reads SGHAT; CDR2 reads FQNNGV. CDR3 DNA sequence: TGTGCCAGCAGCTTAGCAGGGACACAAGAGACCCAGTACTTC. As protein: CASSLAGTQETQYF.

The CDR3 spells CASSEAPGAGVGYTF. The CDR3 DNA reads as TGTGCCAGCAGTGAAGCGCCAGGGGCAGGGGTGGGCTACACCTTC. The rearrangement uses TRBV6-1 and TRBJ1-2; a possible D gene is TRBD1 (6 bases). The CDR3 length is 15 residues. Trimming took off 0 bases at V and 8 bases at J, with 16 bases between the two ends. Germline CDR1 MNHNS, CDR2 SASEGT.